The 14 T cell receptor beta chains below come from one sample, sequenced in a study of blood T cell repertoires in COVID-19 (dated by TCRdb to about 2020). Libraries came from the immunoSEQ multiplex PCR assay. TCRdb carries this immuneACCESS record with in-frame sequences only. Its versions omit some clonotypes, under half of them owing to an unresolved V gene in the studies checked, with the rest unexplained. The sample profile shows about 310,000 clones; approximately 85% of them were found once. Less than 2.5% of the sample is taken by the ten largest. The sequencing sample was made of PBMCs or T cells enriched from blood (not recorded which). The receptor source for this set is a man between 25 and 39 years old who had recovered from COVID-19.

Written as DNA, the CDR3 is TGTGCCAGCAGTGAAATCGTCCAGGGCGAAAAACTGTTTTTT. It translates to CASSEIVQGEKLFF. The chain links TRBV6-1 to TRBJ1-4, with a weak D call TRBD1 (5 bases). Trimming shortened V by 2 bases and J by 8 bases, and 12 bases separated the two germline ends. The V gene's germline CDR1 is MNHNS and CDR2 SASEGT. This CDR3 is built from 14 residues.

The rearrangement joins TRBV3-1 (or the pseudogene TRBV3-2) to TRBJ1-2; 8 bases line up with TRBD1. Losses at the gene ends were 4 bases for V and 4 bases for J; bases not matched to a gene: 5. Germline CDR1 LGHDT, CDR2 YNNKEL (reference sequence). The CDR3 has 14 amino acids. This chain's CDR3 is CASSRNRGIYGYTF. The DNA of the CDR3 is TGTGCCAGCAGCCGGAACAGGGGGATCTATGGCTACACCTTC.

The chain has TRBV7-2 and TRBJ1-1; 8 bases are a match to TRBD1. With 5 bases clipped from V and 4 bases from J, the junction kept 9 bases outside the gene matches. Looked up from germline, CDR1 is SGHTA and CDR2 is FQGNSA. This CDR3 contains 15 residues. CDR3 sequence reads: CASSGRQGMGTEAFF. The CDR3 region has the DNA TGTGCCAGCAGCGGACGACAGGGGATGGGCACTGAAGCTTTCTTT. Full variable domain (outside the CDR3, taken from reference TRBV7-2 and TRBJ1-1): GAGVSQSPSNKVTEKGKDVELRCDPISGHTALYWYRQSLGQGLEFLIYFQGNSAPDKSGLPSDRFSAERTGGSVSTLTIQRTQQEDSAVYLCASSGRQGMGTEAFFGQGTRLTVV.

The genes are TRBV3-1 (or the pseudogene TRBV3-2) and TRBJ2-2; no clear D gene. This CDR3 spans 15 amino acids. The germline V gene has CDR1 LGHDT and CDR2 YNNKEL (reference sequence). The V end was cut by 0 bases, the J end by 6 bases, with 11 bases between. This chain's CDR3 is CASSQDLSVSGELFF. In nucleotides, the CDR3 is TGTGCCAGCAGCCAAGATCTGAGTGTCTCCGGGGAGCTGTTTTTT.

The chain employs TRBV11-2 and TRBJ2-3, with D perhaps TRBD2 (5 bases). CDR1 and CDR2 (germline): SGHAT, FQNNGV. Trimming pared 0 bases from V and 5 bases from J, leaving 9 bases between. The CDR3 is made up of 14 amino acids. CDR3 sequence (DNA): TGTGCCAGCAGCTTAGAATTCGAGGGAGATACGCAGTATTTT. Translating gives CASSLEFEGDTQYF.

The chain links TRBV5-1 to TRBJ2-5; TRBD2 matches 10 bases. The CDR3 is made up of 15 amino acids. The ends lost 1 base at V and 3 bases at J; junction bases unmatched: 3. Germline V gives CDR1 SGHRS, CDR2 YFSETQ. In DNA, the CDR3 is TGCGCCAGCAGCTTGATCGGGACTAGCGAAGAGACCCAGTACTTC. Translating gives CASSLIGTSEETQYF.

V and J are TRBV14 and TRBJ2-5, with TRBD2 as a possible D gene (6 bases). V was pared by 4 bases and J by 3 bases, with 15 bases between. The germline V gene has CDR1 SGHDN and CDR2 FVKESK. The CDR3 loop spans 15 amino acids. CDR3 in amino acids: CASSPLRGGEETQYF. The CDR3, as DNA: TGTGCCAGCAGCCCCCTGCGGGGAGGCGAAGAGACCCAGTACTTC.

The chain joins TRBV6-4 to TRBJ1-5, with a possible D match to TRBD1 (6 bases). Per germline, CDR1 MRHNA and CDR2 SNTAGT. CDR3 length: 14 residues. V was trimmed by 0 bases and J by 7 bases, leaving 10 bases between them. The CDR3 loop is CASSDSEGGQPQHF. CDR3 in DNA: TGTGCCAGCAGTGACTCAGAGGGGGGGCAGCCCCAGCATTTT.

This clone was found a few times. J is TRBJ1-2 and V is TRBV4-3; tentative D call: TRBD1 (5 bases). The V gene lost 1 base and the J gene lost 8 bases, with 11 bases spanning the gap. CDR3 length equals 13 residues. The germline CDR1 and CDR2 sequences are LGHNA and YSLEER. CDR3 in DNA: TGCGCCAGCAGCCAAGCAACGGGGGAGGGCTACACCTTC. Residues: CASSQATGEGYTF.

This sequence joins TRBV7-2 and TRBJ2-1; TRBD1 is a possible D gene (6 bases). The CDR3 consists of 16 residues. Between the trimmed V and J ends, which lost 5 bases and 4 bases, there was a span of 18 bases. Germline-derived CDR1 and CDR2 are SGHTA and FQGNSA. The DNA for the CDR3 is TGTGCCAGCAGCAAGAAAGGGGGACCCACATACAATGAGCAGTTCTTC. Residues: CASSKKGGPTYNEQFF.

The chain employs TRBV5-5 and TRBJ1-1; TRBD1 is a possible D gene (6 bases). The CDR3 extends over 13 amino acids. Between the trimmed V and J ends, which lost 5 bases and 6 bases, there was a span of 14 bases. In germline, CDR1 is SGHKS, CDR2 YYEKEE (reference sequence). The CDR3 nucleotides read TGTGCCAGCAGGTCTACAGGGTTGGCTGAAGCTTTCTTT. This gives the protein CASRSTGLAEAFF.

The chain carries TRBV2 and TRBJ1-1; the D is unclear. The CDR3 is made up of 13 amino acids. Germline CDR1 reads SNHLY; CDR2 reads FYNNEI. Trimming cost V 7 bases and J 1 base, with 10 bases left between them. The CDR3 spells CASNTEGNTEAFF. DNA of the CDR3: TGTGCCAGCAATACCGAGGGGAACACTGAAGCTTTCTTT.

The chain combines TRBV5-1 with TRBJ1-1; 7 nucleotides line up with TRBD1. With V trimmed by 2 bases and J by 1 base, 5 bases remained unmatched. Germline CDR1 is SGHRS and CDR2 is YFSETQ. This CDR3 region has 15 residues. CDR3 sequence: CASSLQGQQNTEAFF. Written as DNA, the CDR3 is TGCGCCAGCAGCTTACAGGGACAGCAGAACACTGAAGCTTTCTTT.

About this clone itself: This sample also contains other DNA sequences that code for the same CDR3. V is TRBV25-1 and J is TRBJ1-4; D gene ambiguous. The V end lost 1 base, the J end lost 8 bases, and 11 bases lay between the germline ends. In germline, CDR1 is MGHDK, CDR2 SYGVNS. This CDR3 has 14 residues. The CDR3 nucleotides read TGTGCCAGCAGTGAATCGCGGGGATTCGAAAAACTGTTTTTT. Translating gives CASSESRGFEKLFF.